The present entry profiles one T cell receptor (beta chain) with its context. Its target is not known. The data stem from a study of blood T cells in healthy people across ages. The use of a sample-barcoded 5' primer and a J-beta primer mix characterized a second PCR of 7 to 11 cycles. One entry per CDR3 protein, called by TCRdb with MiXCR from the 5' RACE reads. The table has almost 550,000 distinct CDR3 sequences, less than 25% seen once; the top ten hold just under 9%. This CDR3 contains 13 residues. CDR1 is SEHNR, CDR2 FQNEAQ, per germline (reference sequence). The V and J ends lost 3 bases and 6 bases respectively, with 11 bases between them. Overall study findings and caveats: The recorded TCR beta diversity per million T cells decreased in a roughly linear manner with age.

The same data also went into a second study, on T cells of mothers and their children. That report adds: Persistent microchimeric T cell clones were sought, and none were detected.

The chain joins TRBV7-9 to TRBJ2-5; unclear D gene. This clonotype was obtained from a boy aged 5-17 years in good health. The specimen sequenced was blood. CDR3 sequence (DNA): TGTGCCAGCAGCTTTGAAGAGGCACAGACCCAGTACTTC. This codes for CASSFEEAQTQYF.